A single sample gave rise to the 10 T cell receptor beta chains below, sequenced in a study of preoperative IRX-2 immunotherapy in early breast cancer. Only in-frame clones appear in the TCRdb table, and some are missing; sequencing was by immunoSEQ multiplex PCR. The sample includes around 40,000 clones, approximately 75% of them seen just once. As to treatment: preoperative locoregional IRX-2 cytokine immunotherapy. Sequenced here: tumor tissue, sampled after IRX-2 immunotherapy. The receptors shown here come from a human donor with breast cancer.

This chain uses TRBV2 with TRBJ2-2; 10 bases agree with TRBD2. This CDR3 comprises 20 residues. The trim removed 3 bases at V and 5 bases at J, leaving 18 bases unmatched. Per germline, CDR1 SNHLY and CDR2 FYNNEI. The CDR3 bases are TGTGCCAGCAGTGAGGGACGGACCCTAGCCCTAGCGGGAGAAACCGGGGAGCTGTTTTTT. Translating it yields CASSEGRTLALAGETGELFF.

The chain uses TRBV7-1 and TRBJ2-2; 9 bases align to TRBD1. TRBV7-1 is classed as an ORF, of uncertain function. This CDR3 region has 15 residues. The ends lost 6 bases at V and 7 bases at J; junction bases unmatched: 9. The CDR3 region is CASSKGQGWFGELFF. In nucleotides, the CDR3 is TGTGCCAGCAGTAAGGGACAGGGATGGTTCGGGGAGCTGTTTTTT.

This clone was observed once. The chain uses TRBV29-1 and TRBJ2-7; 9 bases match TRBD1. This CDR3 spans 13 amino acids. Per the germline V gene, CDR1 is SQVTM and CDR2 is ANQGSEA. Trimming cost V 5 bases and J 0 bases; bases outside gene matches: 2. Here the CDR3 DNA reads TGCAGCGTTAAGGACAGGGGCTCCTACGAGCAGTACTTC. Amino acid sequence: CSVKDRGSYEQYF.

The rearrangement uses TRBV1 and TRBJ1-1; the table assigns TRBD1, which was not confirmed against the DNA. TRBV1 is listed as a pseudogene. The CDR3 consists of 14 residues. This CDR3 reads CASSREQVNTEAFF. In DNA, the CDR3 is TGCGCCAGCAGCAGAGAGCAGGTGAACACTGAAGCTTTCTTT.

CDR3 bases: TGTGCCAGCAGCGCCAGGGACAGGGGTAATGAAAAACTGTTTTTT. Its translation: CASSARDRGNEKLFF. The rearrangement joins TRBV7-5 to TRBJ1-4; the D call in the table, TRBD1, was not verified against the DNA. TRBV7-5 is a documented pseudogene. This CDR3 is built from 15 residues.

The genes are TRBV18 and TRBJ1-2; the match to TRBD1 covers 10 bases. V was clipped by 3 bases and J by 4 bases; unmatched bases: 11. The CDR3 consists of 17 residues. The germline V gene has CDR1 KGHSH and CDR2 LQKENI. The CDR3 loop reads CASSPRQGATAIYGYTF. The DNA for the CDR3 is TGTGCCAGCTCACCTCGACAGGGGGCGACGGCTATCTATGGCTACACCTTC.

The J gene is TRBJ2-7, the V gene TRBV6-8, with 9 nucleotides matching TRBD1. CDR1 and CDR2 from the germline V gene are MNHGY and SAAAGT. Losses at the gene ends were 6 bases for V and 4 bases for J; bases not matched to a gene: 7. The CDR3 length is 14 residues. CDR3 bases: TGTGCCAGCAGCCGTGGGACAGGGATATACGAGCAGTACTTC. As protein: CASSRGTGIYEQYF.

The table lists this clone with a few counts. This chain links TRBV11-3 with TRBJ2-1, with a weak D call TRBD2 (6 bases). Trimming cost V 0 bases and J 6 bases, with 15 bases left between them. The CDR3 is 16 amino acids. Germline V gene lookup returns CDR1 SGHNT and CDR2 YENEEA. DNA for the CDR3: TGTGCCAGCAGCTTAGATCTCCTGTCGGGAGTCAATGAGCAGTTCTTC. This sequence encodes CASSLDLLSGVNEQFF.

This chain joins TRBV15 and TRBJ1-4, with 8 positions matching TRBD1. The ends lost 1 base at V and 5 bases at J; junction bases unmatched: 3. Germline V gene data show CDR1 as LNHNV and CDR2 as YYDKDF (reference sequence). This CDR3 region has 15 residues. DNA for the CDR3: TGTGCCACCAGCAGAGGACAGGGGCCCAATGAAAAACTGTTTTTT. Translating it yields CATSRGQGPNEKLFF.

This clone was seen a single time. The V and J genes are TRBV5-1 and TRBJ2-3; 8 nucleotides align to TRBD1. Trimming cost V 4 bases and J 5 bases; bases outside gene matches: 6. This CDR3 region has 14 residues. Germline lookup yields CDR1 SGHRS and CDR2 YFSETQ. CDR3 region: CASSQGQEIDTQYF. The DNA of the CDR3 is TGCGCCAGCAGCCAGGGACAGGAGATAGATACGCAGTATTTT.